The rows below give T cell receptor beta chains drawn from one sample of a study of T cell repertoires in cytomegalovirus infection. No antigen is known for these receptors. MiXCR, applied by TCRdb to the reads, yields one record per CDR3 protein. In the table there are fewer than 900,000 distinct CDR3 sequences, almost 30% of which are singletons. The sample was cultured CD8+ T cells from PBMCs, taken from culture after CMV antigen stimulation. The receptors originated from a human donor in good health (CMV status not recorded). Some clones in this sample may be carry-over from other donors' samples. The CDR3 runs from the conserved cysteine through the conserved F or W. The D gene is left open where the match is weak. Size tells how often a clone was seen (once, few, many) or the class of an expanded clone, and some rows leave it out.

CASSQNPFSGTDTQYF | TGCGCCAGCAGCCAAAATCCATTCTCAGGGACAGATACGCAGTATTTT | TRBV4-3 | few | NA | TRBJ2-3
CASSQGLTEAFF | TGCGCCAGCAGCCAGGGTCTCACTGAAGCTTTCTTT | TRBV4-1 | NA | NA | TRBJ1-1
CASGIWTGTEAFF | TGTGCTAGTGGAATTTGGACAGGGACTGAAGCTTTCTTT | TRBV12-5 | NA | TRBD1 | TRBJ1-1
CASSEGAKTQYF | TGTGCCAGCAGCGAAGGGGCCAAGACCCAGTACTTC | TRBV7-6 | NA | NA | TRBJ2-5
CASSLNPYQETQYF | TGTGCCAGCAGCTTAAACCCGTACCAAGAGACCCAGTACTTC | TRBV7-2 | many | NA | TRBJ2-5
CASSSSSGQGAYEQYF | TGTGCCAGCAGTTCCTCCTCGGGACAGGGGGCTTACGAGCAGTACTTC | TRBV12-3/TRBV12-4 | few | TRBD1 | TRBJ2-7
CASSPAPGNQPQHF | TGTGCCAGCAGTCCTGCTCCGGGGAATCAGCCCCAGCATTTT | TRBV27 | few | NA | TRBJ1-5
CASSGLDRGLDIQYF | TGTGCCAGCAGTGGGCTGGACAGGGGTTTGGACATTCAGTACTTC | TRBV2 | NA | TRBD1 | TRBJ2-4
CASSLRGEVIQETQYF | TGTGCCAGCAGCTTACGGGGGGAGGTGATCCAAGAGACCCAGTACTTC | TRBV7-8 | many | TRBD2 | TRBJ2-5
CAIISGTEAFF | TGTGCCATCATCAGTGGTACTGAAGCTTTCTTT | TRBV10-3 | NA | NA | TRBJ1-1
CAGSGHKPYNEQFF | TGTGCCGGGAGCGGGCACAAACCCTACAATGAGCAGTTCTTC | TRBV28 | few | NA | TRBJ2-1